A single sample is the source of the 18 T cell receptor beta chains below, sequenced in a study of shared clonotypes between healthy human individuals. Data came from immunoSEQ multiplex PCR; TCRdb stores just in-frame clones and leaves some out. The sample has approximately 2.1 million clones, more than 85% seen once. Sequencing was carried out using naive CD4+ T cells from PBMCs. As to subset: CD45RA+ positively selected. The origin of the receptors is a man younger than 35 in good health. Some clones in this sample may be carry-over from other donors' samples.

This clone was seen only once. CDR3 residues: CASSSDRGRVEQYF. The CDR3 region has the DNA TGTGCCAGCAGCTCGGACAGGGGGCGAGTAGAGCAGTACTTC. This chain joins TRBV7-2 and TRBJ2-7; TRBD1 matches 11 bases. The CDR3 length is 14 residues. Trimming cost V 4 bases and J 7 bases; bases outside gene matches: 6. Per the germline V gene, CDR1 is SGHTA and CDR2 is FQGNSA. The complete variable domain, with remaining parts taken from reference TRBV7-2 and TRBJ2-7, reads GAGVSQSPSNKVTEKGKDVELRCDPISGHTALYWYRQSLGQGLEFLIYFQGNSAPDKSGLPSDRFSAERTGGSVSTLTIQRTQQEDSAVYLCASSSDRGRVEQYFGPGTRLTVT.

This sequence joins TRBV15 and TRBJ2-5; TRBD1 aligns across 8 bases. The ends lost 6 bases at V and 4 bases at J; junction bases unmatched: 4. The CDR3 totals 13 residues. CDR1 is LNHNV, CDR2 YYDKDF, per germline (reference sequence). CDR3 protein: CATRGQGRETQYF. The CDR3 bases are TGTGCCACCAGAGGACAGGGTCGAGAGACCCAGTACTTC.

The rearrangement joins TRBV4-3 to TRBJ2-5; D not certain. Germline CDR1 reads LGHNA; CDR2 reads YSLEER. V lost 0 bases to trimming and J lost 5 bases, with 10 bases between them. The CDR3 consists of 14 residues. The CDR3 nucleotides read TGCGCCAGCAGCCAAGATATGGGTCACGAGACCCAGTACTTC. This translates into CASSQDMGHETQYF.

This chain links TRBV5-1 with TRBJ1-5, with 8 bases identical to TRBD1. J gave up 1 base and V 0 bases, and 3 bases lay outside the gene matches. Germline V gene data show CDR1 as SGHRS and CDR2 as YFSETQ. This CDR3 is built from 16 residues. Here the CDR3 DNA reads TGCGCCAGCAGCTTGGACGGGACAGGAAGCAATCAGCCCCAGCATTTT. This translates into CASSLDGTGSNQPQHF.

Details on this clone: Other DNA sequences in the sample encode the same CDR3. CDR3 nucleotides: TGTGCCAGCAGCCCGACAGGGGTTTCGTACGAGCAGTACTTC. It yields the protein CASSPTGVSYEQYF. The chain combines TRBV7-2 with TRBJ2-7; 8 bases agree with TRBD1. The germline CDR1 and CDR2 sequences are SGHTA and FQGNSA. V dropped 5 bases and J dropped 4; count of bases not matched to a gene: 7. The CDR3 has 14 amino acids.

This chain connects TRBV7-8 to TRBJ2-2, with 8 positions matching TRBD1. V was clipped by 1 base and J by 3 bases; unmatched bases: 4. The germline V gene encodes CDR1 SGHVS and CDR2 FQNEAQ. The CDR3 has 16 residues. CDR3: CASSLEHRGDTGELFF. The CDR3 coding sequence is TGTGCCAGCAGCTTAGAGCACAGGGGGGACACCGGGGAGCTGTTTTTT. The full variable domain, its missing parts supplied by reference TRBV7-8 and TRBJ2-2, is GAGVSQSPRYKVAKRGQDVALRCDPISGHVSLFWYQQALGQGPEFLTYFQNEAQLDKSGLPSDRFFAERPEGSVSTLKIQRTQQEDSAVYLCASSLEHRGDTGELFFGEGSRLTVL.

The rearrangement uses TRBV10-3 and TRBJ2-1; 11 nucleotides agree with TRBD2. CDR1 and CDR2 from the germline V gene are ENHRY and SYGVKD. V gave up 6 bases and J gave up 0 bases; unmatched junction bases: 10. This CDR3 has 18 residues. CDR3 nucleotide sequence: TGTGCCATCAGCCGAGGACTAGCGGGCCGCAGCTCCTACAATGAGCAGTTCTTC. Translated, it gives CAISRGLAGRSSYNEQFF.

The chain carries TRBV19 and TRBJ2-5; D is undetermined. CDR1 and CDR2 (germline): LNHDA, SQIVND (reference sequence). V was trimmed by 4 bases and J by 5 bases, leaving 14 bases between them. The CDR3 spans 14 residues. The DNA of the CDR3 is TGTGCCAGTAGTAGGGGTTCTGTAGGGGAGACCCAGTACTTC. This codes for CASSRGSVGETQYF.

This chain joins TRBV5-1 and TRBJ2-7; D gene unclear. Germline CDR1 and CDR2: SGHRS and YFSETQ. Trimming removed 0 bases at V and 9 bases at J, with 13 bases between. CDR3 size: 13 residues. The CDR3 is CASSLVGRSGQYF. CDR3 DNA sequence: TGCGCCAGCAGCTTGGTTGGCCGGTCGGGGCAGTACTTC.

CDR3 DNA sequence: TGTGCCAGCAGTTTAAGCGAGGGGGCCGAGGCTTTCTTT. Encoded protein: CASSLSEGAEAFF. This chain joins TRBV28 and TRBJ1-1, with TRBD1 matching 7 bases. V dropped 2 bases and J dropped 11; count of bases not matched to a gene: 8. This CDR3 has 13 residues. Germline-derived CDR1 and CDR2 are MDHEN and SYDVKM.

The V gene is TRBV19, the J gene TRBJ2-6, with 8 bases aligning to TRBD1. There are 14 residues in the CDR3. V lost 9 bases to trimming and J lost 4 bases; unmatched junction nucleotides: 5. From germline, CDR1 is LNHDA and CDR2 SQIVND (reference sequence). The CDR3, as DNA: TGTGCCAGCCAGGGGGCGAGCGGGGCCAACGTCCTGACTTTC. Translating gives CASQGASGANVLTF.

The chain joins TRBV28 to TRBJ2-7, with D unclear. The CDR3 runs 12 residues. Germline CDR1 is MDHEN and CDR2 is SYDVKM. The V gene lost 5 bases and the J gene lost 9 bases, with 14 bases spanning the gap. The CDR3 protein is CASSRPVTPQYF. The CDR3 DNA reads as TGTGCCAGCAGTCGCCCCGTCACCCCGCAGTACTTC.

The chain is built from TRBV11-3 and TRBJ1-2; D may be TRBD1 (6 bases). Trimming removed 3 bases at V and 8 bases at J, with 13 bases between. Germline assignment: CDR1 SGHNT and CDR2 YENEEA. This CDR3 spans 13 amino acids. The DNA for the CDR3 is TGTGCCAGCAGCTTTACGACAGGAGACGGCTACACCTTC. This codes for CASSFTTGDGYTF.

This CDR3 reads CASSGYRVRGTEAFF. In DNA form, the CDR3 reads TGTGCCAGCAGCGGTTACAGGGTTCGAGGAACTGAAGCTTTCTTT. V is TRBV28 and J is TRBJ1-1; tentatively, D is TRBD1 (6 bases). Germline V gene sequence: CDR1 MDHEN, CDR2 SYDVKM. The CDR3 loop spans 15 amino acids. Trimming pared 6 bases from V and 5 bases from J, leaving 19 bases between.

This sequence joins TRBV5-1 and TRBJ2-6; 14 bases map to TRBD2. V was clipped by 4 bases and J by 0 bases; unmatched bases: 18. The CDR3 contains 23 residues. Germline loops: CDR1 SGHRS, CDR2 YFSETQ. The CDR3 region is CASSLRLAGGTNPQSSGANVLTF. CDR3 in DNA: TGCGCCAGCAGCCTGCGACTAGCGGGAGGGACTAACCCTCAGAGCTCTGGGGCCAACGTCCTGACTTTC.

This chain connects TRBV4-3 to TRBJ1-2; D is unclear. Trimming stripped 4 bases from V and 4 bases from J, with 25 bases between. Looked up from germline, CDR1 is LGHNA and CDR2 is YSLEER. The length of the CDR3 is 18 residues. The CDR3 coding sequence is TGCGCCAGCAGCCGGCAGGAGGGAGGACCGGCCTGGAGCTATGGCTACACCTTC. Translating gives CASSRQEGGPAWSYGYTF.

The chain uses TRBV5-1 and TRBJ2-3, with 7 nucleotides matching TRBD2. The length of the CDR3 is 17 residues. Trimming at V came to 7 bases and at J to 0 bases, leaving 14 bases not matched to a gene. Germline assignment: CDR1 SGHRS and CDR2 YFSETQ. The CDR3 nucleotides read TGCGCCAGCCGCAGACTGATAGCGGGTTATAGCACAGATACGCAGTATTTT. This sequence encodes CASRRLIAGYSTDTQYF.

This chain links TRBV30 with TRBJ2-1; TRBD2 matches at 7 bases. The CDR3 covers 16 residues. CDR1 is GTSNPN, CDR2 SVGIG, per germline (reference sequence). With 1 base clipped from V and 10 bases from J, the junction kept 16 bases outside the gene matches. CDR3 loop: CAWSEGLAVSAEEQFF. The CDR3, as DNA: TGTGCCTGGAGTGAAGGGCTAGCGGTGTCGGCCGAGGAGCAGTTCTTC.